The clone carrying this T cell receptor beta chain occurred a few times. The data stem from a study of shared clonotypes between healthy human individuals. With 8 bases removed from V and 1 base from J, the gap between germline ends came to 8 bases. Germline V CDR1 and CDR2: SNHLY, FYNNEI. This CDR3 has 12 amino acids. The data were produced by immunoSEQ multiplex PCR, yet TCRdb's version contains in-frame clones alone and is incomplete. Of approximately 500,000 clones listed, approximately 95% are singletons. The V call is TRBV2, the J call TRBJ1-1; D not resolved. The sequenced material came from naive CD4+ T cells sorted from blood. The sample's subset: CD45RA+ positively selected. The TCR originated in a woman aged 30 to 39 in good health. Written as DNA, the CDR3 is TGTGCCAGCCGGGTCTCGAACACTGAAGCTTTCTTT. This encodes CASRVSNTEAFF.